This T cell receptor (beta chain) was obtained from a study of T-cell reconstitution after alpha-beta-depleted transplantation in children. Study conclusions and caveats: Some patients' high day-60 TCRbeta diversity was traced to surviving recipient T cells and thymic progenitors. Most T-cell counts and diversity one year after the transplant came from T cells that were newly produced. After transplant, at about two months, alpha-beta T cells were reportedly derived from several hundred expanded graft clones.

A library of TCRbeta sequences, prepared with unique molecular identifiers, was generated. TCRdb reprocessed the PCR reads with MiXCR, giving one entry per CDR3 protein. Counted here are more than 300,000 distinct CDR3 sequences, 15% to 20% occurring once; the ten biggest clones make up around 41%. This clonotype is a singleton in its sample. Antigen specificity is unknown. V dropped 5 bases and J dropped 4 bases, with 17 bases sitting between them. Germline CDR1 MDHEN, CDR2 SYDVKM. The CDR3 consists of 15 residues. Sequences were derived from PBMCs, mostly from graft donor cells, sampled 360 days after TCRalphabeta/CD19-depleted stem cell transplant. The rearrangement links TRBV28 to TRBJ2-5; D may correspond to TRBD1 or TRBD2 (6 bases each). The receptor was isolated from a male patient aged 2 to 10 who had a stem cell transplant for acute lymphoblastic leukemia, so the T cells may come from the graft donor. CDR3 in amino acids: CASSVHPQGGETQYF. In DNA, the CDR3 is TGTGCCAGCAGTGTACATCCACAGGGAGGAGAGACCCAGTACTTC.